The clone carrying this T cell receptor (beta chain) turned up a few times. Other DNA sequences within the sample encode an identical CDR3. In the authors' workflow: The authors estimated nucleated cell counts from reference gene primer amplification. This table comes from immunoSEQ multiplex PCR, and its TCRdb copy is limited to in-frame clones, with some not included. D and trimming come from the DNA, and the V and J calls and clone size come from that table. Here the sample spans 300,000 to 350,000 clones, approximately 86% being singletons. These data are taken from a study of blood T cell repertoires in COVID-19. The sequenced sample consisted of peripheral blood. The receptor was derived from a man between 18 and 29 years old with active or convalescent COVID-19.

The CDR3 reads CASSVELNQPQHF. In DNA, the CDR3 is TGTGCCAGCAGTGTTGAGTTGAATCAGCCCCAGCATTTT. V is TRBV2 and J is TRBJ1-5, with no clear D. The CDR3 sequence is 13 residues long. V dropped 4 bases and J dropped 4 bases, with 8 bases sitting between them. Per germline, CDR1 SNHLY and CDR2 FYNNEI.